The 7 T cell receptor beta chains in this list originate from one sample, sequenced in a study of blood T cells in healthy people across ages (dated by TCRdb to 2014 to 2015). The library was made by 5' RACE. The sample was run on an Illumina HiSeq 2500. The second PCR ran for roughly 7 to 11 cycles and used a J-beta primer mix along with a sample-barcoded 5' primer. Using fastp at Q25 and MiXCR, TCRdb reprocessed the public reads and kept productive beta chains. A single entry per CDR3 protein holds the most common genes and DNA from its merged rows. In all, the sample holds about 1.5 million distinct CDR3 sequences, and approximately 43% of those were seen once. The ten largest clones take up approximately 4.1% of the sample. Sequenced: blood. The receptors here all came from a woman aged 18-29 years in good health.

This clonotype was seen ten or more times. The chain joins TRBV7-6 to TRBJ1-4; 12 positions agree with TRBD1. Germline CDR1 and CDR2: SGHVS and FNYEAQ. V trimming: 5 bases; J trimming: 7 bases; junction bases outside the gene matches: 5. The CDR3 has 15 residues. CDR3 in amino acids: CASSARGQGAEKLFF. For the CDR3, the DNA is TGTGCCAGCAGCGCCAGGGGACAGGGGGCTGAAAAACTGTTTTTT.

The V and J genes are TRBV29-1 and TRBJ2-5; no clear D gene. Trimming removed 6 bases from V and 4 bases from J, with 15 bases in between. CDR3 size: 13 residues. The germline CDR1 and CDR2 sequences are SQVTM and ANQGSEA. CDR3 loop: CSVGYQTGETQYF. CDR3 sequence (DNA): TGCAGCGTCGGGTACCAGACGGGAGAGACCCAGTACTTC.

The chain recombines TRBV12-3 or TRBV12-4 with TRBJ1-2, with D perhaps matching TRBD1 (5 bases). V dropped 5 bases and J dropped 0 bases, with 10 bases sitting between them. The CDR3 runs to 14 residues. CDR3 sequence: CASSVGRTNYGYTF. The CDR3 DNA sequence: TGTGCCAGCAGTGTGGGACGGACTAACTATGGCTACACCTTC.

This clonotype was seen more than once but under ten times. This chain links TRBV11-3 with TRBJ2-1; 7 nucleotides match TRBD1. V lost 4 bases to trimming and J lost 3 bases; unmatched junction nucleotides: 6. CDR1 is SGHNT, CDR2 YENEEA, per germline. The CDR3 totals 15 residues. The CDR3 sequence is CASSSGQPYYNEQFF. CDR3 bases: TGTGCCAGCAGCTCGGGACAGCCCTACTACAATGAGCAGTTCTTC.

The rearrangement uses TRBV12-3 or TRBV12-4 and TRBJ1-2; possibly TRBD1 for D (5 bases). The CDR3 consists of 12 residues. V dropped 6 bases and J dropped 8 bases, with 13 bases sitting between them. This CDR3 is CASRPGPVGYTF. The CDR3 region has the DNA TGTGCCAGCAGACCGGGACCGGTGGGCTACACCTTC.

V gene TRBV6-5 combines with J gene TRBJ2-3; possible D gene TRBD1, 6 bases. V lost 5 bases and J 4 bases, leaving 13 bases between the germline ends. Germline assignment: CDR1 MNHEY and CDR2 SVGAGI. The length of the CDR3 is 14 residues. The CDR3 spells CASSTGSAADTQYF. DNA for the CDR3: TGTGCCAGCAGTACAGGGAGCGCCGCAGATACGCAGTATTTT.

This clonotype was observed a handful of times. The chain joins TRBV7-8 to TRBJ1-1; maybe TRBD1 (5 bases). From germline, CDR1 is SGHVS and CDR2 FQNEAQ. The CDR3 runs 15 residues. Trimming removed 5 bases at V and 7 bases at J, with 20 bases between. The CDR3 nucleotides read TGTGCCAGCAGCACAGGCGGGCAGGTGAACGATGAAGCTTTCTTT. It specifies CASSTGGQVNDEAFF.